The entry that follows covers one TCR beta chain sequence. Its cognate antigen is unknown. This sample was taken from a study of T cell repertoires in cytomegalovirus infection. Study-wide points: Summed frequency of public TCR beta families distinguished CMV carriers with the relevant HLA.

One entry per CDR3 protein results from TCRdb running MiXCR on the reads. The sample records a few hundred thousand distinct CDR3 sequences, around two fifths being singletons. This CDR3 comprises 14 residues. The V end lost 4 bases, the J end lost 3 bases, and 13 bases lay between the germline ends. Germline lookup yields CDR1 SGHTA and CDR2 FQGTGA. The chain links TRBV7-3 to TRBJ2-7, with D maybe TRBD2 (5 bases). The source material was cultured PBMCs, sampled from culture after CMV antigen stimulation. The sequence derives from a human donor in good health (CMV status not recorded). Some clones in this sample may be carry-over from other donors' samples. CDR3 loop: CASSSDPEGYEQYF. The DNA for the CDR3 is TGTGCCAGCAGCTCGGACCCTGAGGGCTACGAGCAGTACTTC.